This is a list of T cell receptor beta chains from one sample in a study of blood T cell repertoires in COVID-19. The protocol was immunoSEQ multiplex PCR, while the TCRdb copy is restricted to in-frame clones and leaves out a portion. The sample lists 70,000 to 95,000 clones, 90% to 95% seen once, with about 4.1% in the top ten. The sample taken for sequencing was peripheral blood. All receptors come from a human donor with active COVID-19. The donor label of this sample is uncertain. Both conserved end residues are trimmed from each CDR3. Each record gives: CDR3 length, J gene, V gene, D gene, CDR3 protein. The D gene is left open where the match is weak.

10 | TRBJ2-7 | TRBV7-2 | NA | ASSLSAYEQY
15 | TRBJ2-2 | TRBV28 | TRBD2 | ASSYSGSGPATGELF
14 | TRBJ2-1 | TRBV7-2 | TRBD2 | ASSTPGLAGYNEQF
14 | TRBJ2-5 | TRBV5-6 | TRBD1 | ASSLAGTGVVETQY
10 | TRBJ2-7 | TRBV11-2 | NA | ASSLAGYEQY
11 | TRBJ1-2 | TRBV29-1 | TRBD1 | SVDYTGGHGYT
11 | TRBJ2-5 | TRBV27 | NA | ASSPGREETQY
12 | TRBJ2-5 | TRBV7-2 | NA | ASSLAGAQETQY
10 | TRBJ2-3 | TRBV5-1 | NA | ASSLAADTQY
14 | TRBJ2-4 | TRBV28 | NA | ASSFFGLLAKNIQY
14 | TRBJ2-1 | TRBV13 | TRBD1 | ASSPGPGQGFDEQF
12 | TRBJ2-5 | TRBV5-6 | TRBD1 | ASSTQTGRETQY
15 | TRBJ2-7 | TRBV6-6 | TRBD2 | ASSLPTSGRTSYEQY
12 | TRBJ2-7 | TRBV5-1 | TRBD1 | ASSLGTGVYEQY
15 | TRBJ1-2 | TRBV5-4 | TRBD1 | ASSLGTGGGSNYGYT
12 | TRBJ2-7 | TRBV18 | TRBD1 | ASSPYTGVNEQY
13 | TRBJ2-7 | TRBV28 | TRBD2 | ASTLMTSGMSEQY
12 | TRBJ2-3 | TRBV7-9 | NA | ASSLGPGTDTQY
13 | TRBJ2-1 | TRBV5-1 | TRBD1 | ASSPGQGAYNEQF
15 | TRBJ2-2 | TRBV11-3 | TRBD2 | ASSPSSGRINTGELF
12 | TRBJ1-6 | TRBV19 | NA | ASSMQQNFLALH
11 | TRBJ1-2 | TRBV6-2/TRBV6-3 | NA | ASSRDSHGGYT
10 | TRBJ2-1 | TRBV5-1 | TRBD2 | ASSSERGASF
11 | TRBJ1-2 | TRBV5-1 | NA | ASSQSGNYGYT
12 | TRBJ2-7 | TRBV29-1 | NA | SVESPDSTYEQY
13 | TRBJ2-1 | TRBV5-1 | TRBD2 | ASREGGSSYNEQF
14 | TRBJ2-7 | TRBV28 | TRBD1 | ASRTTRGQGAREQY
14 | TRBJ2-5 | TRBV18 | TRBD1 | ASSPFGQGHQETQY
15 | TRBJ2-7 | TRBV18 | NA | ASSPKQTGPSSYEQY
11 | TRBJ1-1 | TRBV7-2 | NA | ASRTGSYTEAF
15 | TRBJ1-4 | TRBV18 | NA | ASSPPGSSATNEKLF
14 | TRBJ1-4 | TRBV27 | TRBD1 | ASSSISGTGGEKLF
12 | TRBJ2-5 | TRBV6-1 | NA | ASSERSRGETQY
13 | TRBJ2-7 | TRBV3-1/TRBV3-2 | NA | ASSQGPGQPYEQY
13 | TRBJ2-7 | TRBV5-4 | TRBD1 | ASSDNDRGLDEQY
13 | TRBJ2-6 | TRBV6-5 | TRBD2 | ASMGTSSGANVLT
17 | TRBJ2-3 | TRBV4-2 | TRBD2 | ASSQDPASGVASTDTQY
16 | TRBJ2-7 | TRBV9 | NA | ASSVVPGGAGTLGEQY
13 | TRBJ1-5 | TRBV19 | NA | ASSILAGPQGSQH
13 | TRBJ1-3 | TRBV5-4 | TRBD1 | ASSFTGAFGNTIY
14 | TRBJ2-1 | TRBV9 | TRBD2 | ASSVDGGRTYNEQF
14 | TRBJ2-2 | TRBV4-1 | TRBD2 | ASSQDWRGGRGELF
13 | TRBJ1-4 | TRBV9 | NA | ASSVTQGTNEKLF
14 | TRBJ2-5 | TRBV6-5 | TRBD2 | ASSYSGTSGKETQY
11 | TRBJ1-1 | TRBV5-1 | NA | ASSLTGNTEAF
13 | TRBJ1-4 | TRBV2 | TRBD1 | ASSELGQGNEKLF
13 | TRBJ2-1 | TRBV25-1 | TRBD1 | ASSELGTGYSEQF
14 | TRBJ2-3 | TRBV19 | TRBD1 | ASSITGTGGSDTQY
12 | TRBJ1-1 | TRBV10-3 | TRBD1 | AIKEQGMGTEAF
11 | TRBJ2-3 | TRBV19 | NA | ASSTPSTDTQY
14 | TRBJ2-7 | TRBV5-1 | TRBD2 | ASSPSLLAQAYEQY
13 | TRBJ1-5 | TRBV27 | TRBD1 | ASSSDRGGNQPQH
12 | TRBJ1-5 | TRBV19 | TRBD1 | AIEDRGSNQPQH
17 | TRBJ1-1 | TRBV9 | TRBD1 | ASSVAGVGTGATNTEAF
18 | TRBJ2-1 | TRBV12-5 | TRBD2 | ASGLVPVAGAISSYNEQF